The rows below give T cell receptor beta chains drawn from one sample of a study of T cells in Graves' hyperthyroidism and ophthalmopathy. TCRdb recomputed calls from the multiplex PCR reads with MiXCR, one row per CDR3 protein. The profile shows some 460,000 distinct CDR3 sequences, approximately 15% of them singletons. The sequenced sample consisted of blood. The receptors shown here come from a woman in her late teens or twenties with Graves' hyperthyroidism. CDR3s include the opening cysteine and the closing phenylalanine or tryptophan. The D gene is left open where the match is weak. Clone size is stated in some rows and not others, as once, few, many or a class when expanded.

CDR3 protein: CSAPGQRGGGYTF
CDR3 DNA: TGCAGTGCCCCGGGACAGCGGGGGGGAGGCTACACCTTC
V gene: TRBV20-1
clone size: many
D gene: TRBD1
J gene: TRBJ1-2

CDR3 protein: CASSFRTANTEAFF
CDR3 DNA: TGCGCCAGCAGCTTCCGGACAGCGAACACTGAAGCTTTCTTT
V gene: TRBV5-1
clone size: many
D gene: .
J gene: TRBJ1-1

CDR3 protein: CASSLGVGGNSPLHF
CDR3 DNA: TGTGCCAGCAGCTTAGGGGTGGGTGGTAATTCACCCCTCCACTTT
V gene: TRBV7-6
clone size: few
D gene: .
J gene: TRBJ1-6

CDR3 protein: CSVKRLAGGIYNEQFF
CDR3 DNA: TGCAGCGTCAAGCGGCTAGCGGGGGGGATCTACAATGAGCAGTTCTTC
V gene: TRBV29-1
clone size: few
D gene: TRBD2
J gene: TRBJ2-1

CDR3 protein: CASGGLNSPLHF
CDR3 DNA: TGTGCCAGCGGGGGACTTAATTCACCCCTCCACTTT
V gene: TRBV27
clone size: .
D gene: .
J gene: TRBJ1-6

CDR3 protein: CASSLEWARDEKLFF
CDR3 DNA: TGTGCCAGCAGTTTAGAGTGGGCCAGGGATGAAAAACTGTTTTTT
V gene: TRBV27
clone size: few
D gene: .
J gene: TRBJ1-4

CDR3 protein: CASSPLGTGPSSEQYF
CDR3 DNA: TGTGCCAGCAGCCCCCTCGGGACAGGGCCATCCTCTGAGCAGTACTTC
V gene: TRBV7-6
clone size: few
D gene: TRBD1
J gene: TRBJ2-7

CDR3 protein: CASSQPGQPFNYGYTF
CDR3 DNA: TGTGCCAGCAGCCAACCGGGACAGCCTTTTAACTATGGCTACACCTTC
V gene: TRBV13
clone size: many
D gene: TRBD1
J gene: TRBJ1-2

CDR3 protein: CASSILSQGGDQPQHF
CDR3 DNA: TGTGCCAGTAGTATTTTATCACAGGGGGGCGATCAGCCCCAGCATTTT
V gene: TRBV19
clone size: many
D gene: TRBD1
J gene: TRBJ1-5

CDR3 protein: CASSYVGGAVFEQFF
CDR3 DNA: TGTGCCAGCAGTTACGTCGGGGGGGCAGTATTCGAGCAGTTCTTC
V gene: TRBV6-2/TRBV6-3
clone size: many
D gene: TRBD2
J gene: TRBJ2-1

CDR3 protein: CASSSIGGNYGYTF
CDR3 DNA: TGTGCCAGCAGTTCAATAGGAGGGAACTATGGCTACACCTTC
V gene: TRBV27
clone size: few
D gene: .
J gene: TRBJ1-2

CDR3 protein: CSARDPSPGANVLTF
CDR3 DNA: TGCAGTGCTAGAGATCCCTCCCCTGGGGCCAACGTCCTGACTTTC
V gene: TRBV20-1
clone size: .
D gene: .
J gene: TRBJ2-6

CDR3 protein: CASSVRGEAGELFF
CDR3 DNA: TGTGCCAGCAGCGTACGGGGGGAGGCCGGGGAGCTGTTTTTT
V gene: TRBV9
clone size: .
D gene: TRBD2
J gene: TRBJ2-2

CDR3 protein: CASSGWGQLYEQYF
CDR3 DNA: TGTGCCAGCAGCGGATGGGGACAGCTCTACGAGCAGTACTTC
V gene: TRBV3-1
clone size: many
D gene: TRBD1
J gene: TRBJ2-7

CDR3 protein: CASSKMGNTEAFF
CDR3 DNA: TGTGCCAGCAGCAAAATGGGGAACACTGAAGCTTTCTTT
V gene: TRBV7-8
clone size: many
D gene: .
J gene: TRBJ1-1

CDR3 protein: CASSQGVGSNQPQHF
CDR3 DNA: TGTGCCAGCAGCCAGGGGGTCGGTAGCAATCAGCCCCAGCATTTT
V gene: TRBV5-4
clone size: few
D gene: TRBD1
J gene: TRBJ1-5

CDR3 protein: CASSPPSVAAEAFF
CDR3 DNA: TGTGCCAGCAGCCCTCCGTCCGTGGCGGCTGAAGCTTTCTTT
V gene: TRBV7-9
clone size: few
D gene: .
J gene: TRBJ1-1

CDR3 protein: CSVGFVSDPYEQYF
CDR3 DNA: TGCAGCGTTGGATTTGTCAGTGATCCCTACGAGCAGTACTTC
V gene: TRBV29-1
clone size: few
D gene: .
J gene: TRBJ2-7

CDR3 protein: CASSRRLGVFGNTIYF
CDR3 DNA: TGTGCCAGCAGCCGAAGGCTTGGGGTTTTTGGAAACACCATATATTTT
V gene: TRBV27
clone size: .
D gene: .
J gene: TRBJ1-3

CDR3 protein: CSATGETDTQYF
CDR3 DNA: TGCAGTGCAACTGGCGAGACAGATACGCAGTATTTT
V gene: TRBV20-1
clone size: .
D gene: .
J gene: TRBJ2-3

CDR3 protein: CASSPPMPRANEQFF
CDR3 DNA: TGTGCCAGCTCACCACCTATGCCCAGGGCCAATGAGCAGTTCTTC
V gene: TRBV18
clone size: many
D gene: .
J gene: TRBJ2-1

CDR3 protein: CASSVPGQEAFF
CDR3 DNA: TGTGCCAGCAGTGTTCCAGGACAGGAAGCTTTCTTT
V gene: TRBV7-8
clone size: .
D gene: .
J gene: TRBJ1-1

CDR3 protein: CASSEGGTGMTYNSPLHF
CDR3 DNA: TGTGCCAGCAGTGAAGGAGGGACGGGCATGACCTATAATTCACCCCTCCACTTT
V gene: TRBV6-1
clone size: .
D gene: .
J gene: TRBJ1-6

CDR3 protein: CASSEVRPAGGNTGELFF
CDR3 DNA: TGTGCCAGCAGTGAAGTTAGGCCAGCGGGGGGGAACACCGGGGAGCTGTTTTTT
V gene: TRBV2
clone size: few
D gene: TRBD2
J gene: TRBJ2-2

CDR3 protein: CASKTGSSGANVLTF
CDR3 DNA: TGTGCCAGCAAGACAGGGAGCTCTGGGGCCAACGTCCTGACTTTC
V gene: TRBV19
clone size: .
D gene: TRBD1
J gene: TRBJ2-6

CDR3 protein: CSARWRGGGEQYF
CDR3 DNA: TGCAGTGCTAGATGGCGAGGAGGGGGCGAGCAGTACTTC
V gene: TRBV20-1
clone size: many
D gene: .
J gene: TRBJ2-7

CDR3 protein: CSARDPSGGGKNEQFF
CDR3 DNA: TGCAGTGCCCGGGACCCTAGCGGGGGGGGAAAAAATGAGCAGTTCTTC
V gene: TRBV20-1
clone size: many
D gene: TRBD2
J gene: TRBJ2-1

CDR3 protein: CASSPTFGEPQHF
CDR3 DNA: TGTGCCAGCTCACCGACCTTCGGTGAGCCCCAGCATTTT
V gene: TRBV18
clone size: many
D gene: .
J gene: TRBJ1-5

CDR3 protein: CASSLGGFNTDTQYF
CDR3 DNA: TGTGCCAGCAGCTTAGGCGGATTTAACACAGATACGCAGTATTTT
V gene: TRBV7-9
clone size: many
D gene: .
J gene: TRBJ2-3

CDR3 protein: CASSVVPTTNTEAFF
CDR3 DNA: TGTGCCAGCAGCGTAGTTCCTACAACGAACACTGAAGCCTTCTTT
V gene: TRBV9
clone size: .
D gene: .
J gene: TRBJ1-1

CDR3 protein: CASSPWDGNTEAFF
CDR3 DNA: TGTGCCAGTAGTCCCTGGGACGGGAACACTGAAGCTTTCTTT
V gene: TRBV19
clone size: few
D gene: .
J gene: TRBJ1-1

CDR3 protein: CSARGGGLAGAPGTQYF
CDR3 DNA: TGCAGTGCTAGAGGGGGGGGACTAGCGGGGGCCCCGGGGACCCAGTACTTC
V gene: TRBV20-1
clone size: many
D gene: TRBD2
J gene: TRBJ2-5

CDR3 protein: CASSSSELAGYGTQYF
CDR3 DNA: TGTGCCAGCAGTTCCTCGGAACTAGCGGGGTACGGTACGCAGTATTTT
V gene: TRBV2
clone size: many
D gene: TRBD2
J gene: TRBJ2-3

CDR3 protein: CASSFQGYGYTF
CDR3 DNA: TGTGCCAGCAGCTTCCAGGGCTATGGCTACACCTTC
V gene: TRBV12-3/TRBV12-4
clone size: many
D gene: .
J gene: TRBJ1-2

CDR3 protein: CASKGRQSPSSYNEQFF
CDR3 DNA: TGTGCCAGCAAAGGTCGACAGTCCCCTAGCTCCTACAATGAGCAGTTCTTC
V gene: TRBV6-1
clone size: few
D gene: .
J gene: TRBJ2-1

CDR3 protein: CASSLDASGRGGTDTQYF
CDR3 DNA: TGTGCCAGCAGCTTGGATGCTAGCGGGAGGGGCGGCACAGATACGCAGTATTTT
V gene: TRBV5-1
clone size: few
D gene: TRBD2
J gene: TRBJ2-3

CDR3 protein: CASKVPGGGTEAFF
CDR3 DNA: TGTGCCAGTAAAGTGCCAGGGGGCGGAACTGAAGCTTTCTTT
V gene: TRBV19
clone size: .
D gene: TRBD1
J gene: TRBJ1-1

CDR3 protein: CSANSGKDYNEQFF
CDR3 DNA: TGCAGTGCAAATAGCGGAAAAGACTACAATGAGCAGTTCTTC
V gene: TRBV20-1
clone size: .
D gene: .
J gene: TRBJ2-1

CDR3 protein: CATSSFGYEQYF
CDR3 DNA: TGTGCCACCAGCAGCTTCGGGTACGAGCAGTACTTC
V gene: TRBV15
clone size: many
D gene: .
J gene: TRBJ2-7

CDR3 protein: CASSSVGTGIHNEQFF
CDR3 DNA: TGCGCCAGCAGCTCGGTCGGGACCGGGATCCACAATGAGCAGTTCTTC
V gene: TRBV4-3
clone size: .
D gene: .
J gene: TRBJ2-1

CDR3 protein: CASSLRRANEKLFF
CDR3 DNA: TGTGCCAGCAGCTTGCGTCGAGCTAATGAAAAACTGTTTTTT
V gene: TRBV5-6
clone size: .
D gene: .
J gene: TRBJ1-4

CDR3 protein: CATSEQSREQFF
CDR3 DNA: TGTGCCACCAGTGAACAGAGTCGTGAGCAGTTCTTC
V gene: TRBV24-1
clone size: few
D gene: .
J gene: TRBJ2-1

CDR3 protein: CSARDNRDRRDSYEQYF
CDR3 DNA: TGCAGTGCTAGAGATAACCGGGACCGGCGGGACTCCTACGAGCAGTACTTC
V gene: TRBV20-1
clone size: .
D gene: .
J gene: TRBJ2-7

CDR3 protein: CASSMGLVTDTQYF
CDR3 DNA: TGTGCCAGTAGTATGGGACTAGTAACAGATACGCAGTATTTT
V gene: TRBV19
clone size: .
D gene: TRBD2
J gene: TRBJ2-3

CDR3 protein: CASSWDAGPDTEAFF
CDR3 DNA: TGTGCCAGCAGTTGGGATGCAGGACCCGACACTGAAGCTTTCTTT
V gene: TRBV12-3/TRBV12-4
clone size: many
D gene: .
J gene: TRBJ1-1

CDR3 protein: CASSRIGTGGSETQYF
CDR3 DNA: TGCGCCAGCAGCAGAATCGGGACAGGGGGCTCCGAGACCCAGTACTTC
V gene: TRBV5-1
clone size: .
D gene: TRBD1
J gene: TRBJ2-5

CDR3 protein: CSARERRGFTGELFF
CDR3 DNA: TGCAGTGCTAGAGAAAGGAGGGGCTTCACCGGGGAGCTGTTTTTT
V gene: TRBV20-1
clone size: few
D gene: .
J gene: TRBJ2-2

CDR3 protein: CASSQRGNYGYTF
CDR3 DNA: TGTGCCAGCAGCCAACGTGGAAACTATGGCTACACCTTC
V gene: TRBV3-1
clone size: few
D gene: .
J gene: TRBJ1-2

CDR3 protein: CASRAGSSRADYGYTF
CDR3 DNA: TGTGCCAGCAGGGCAGGGAGCTCTCGGGCAGACTATGGCTACACCTTC
V gene: TRBV2
clone size: many
D gene: .
J gene: TRBJ1-2

CDR3 protein: CASSPGPRLNTEAFF
CDR3 DNA: TGTGCCAGCAGCCCCGGACCGCGTTTGAACACTGAAGCTTTCTTT
V gene: TRBV13
clone size: many
D gene: .
J gene: TRBJ1-1

CDR3 protein: CASSYVTSGRANTGELFF
CDR3 DNA: TGTGCCAGCAGCTACGTGACTAGCGGGAGGGCGAACACCGGGGAGCTGTTTTTT
V gene: TRBV6-9
clone size: .
D gene: TRBD2
J gene: TRBJ2-2

CDR3 protein: CSASDIAGANTGELFF
CDR3 DNA: TGCAGTGCTAGTGACATAGCGGGAGCGAACACCGGGGAGCTGTTTTTT
V gene: TRBV20-1
clone size: few
D gene: TRBD2
J gene: TRBJ2-2